This TCR beta chain stems from a study of T cell responses to AZD1222 COVID-19 vaccine. Study-wide context: Samples with a second dose at about 4 or about 12 weeks were pooled together.

Study outcomes and limitations: There were repertoire samples only from the period after the peak T cell response. The donor cohort was predominantly white British with a female majority, and clonal diversity may have been underestimated. Only six people who got AZD1222 tested seropositive at baseline.

TCRdb keeps only in-frame clones here, not all; method: immunoSEQ multiplex PCR. The sample includes approximately 150,000 clones, over 90% of them seen just once. Germline V gives CDR1 SGHDT, CDR2 YYEEEE. There are 19 residues in the CDR3. V was pared by 4 bases and J by 0 bases, with 25 bases between. Comments on this clone: Antigen: not known.

The chain combines TRBV5-6 with TRBJ1-2; D may be TRBD1 (5 bases). The material sequenced was peripheral blood, taken on day 0 of AZD1222 vaccination. This receptor was obtained from an adult in good health. CDR3 sequence (DNA): TGTGCCAGCAGCCTATTAATAGGGACGGATAGTCCGTCTAACTATGGCTACACCTTC. Its protein product is CASSLLIGTDSPSNYGYTF.